The 27 T cell receptor beta chains below all came from one sample that was sequenced in a study of PD-1 blockade in classical Hodgkin lymphoma. The time point is: cycle 4 day 1 (C4D1), after 6 weeks of nivolumab. Autologous stem cell transplantation was followed by relapse in every patient, and brentuximab vedotin exposure varied. TCRdb's copy holds only in-frame clones and misses some; the assay was immunoSEQ multiplex PCR. The sample records 20,000 to 25,000 clones, about four fifths being singletons. Here the sequenced sample was peripheral blood mononuclear cells (PBMCs), taken before the fourth cycle of nivolumab. The source is a human donor with classical Hodgkin lymphoma.

The chain recombines TRBV6-5 with TRBJ1-6; D may be TRBD1 (5 bases). The V end lost 2 bases, the J end lost 12 bases, and 14 bases lay between the germline ends. CDR1 and CDR2 (germline): MNHEY, SVGAGI. The CDR3 has 14 amino acids. The CDR3 DNA is TGTGCCAGCAGTTACGAGCGGGACGCGGGACCCCTCCACTTT. Amino acids: CASSYERDAGPLHF.

This clone was recorded only once. J is TRBJ2-1 and V is TRBV6-6; 7 bases are shared with TRBD1. J gave up 3 bases and V 6 bases, and 2 bases lay outside the gene matches. CDR1 and CDR2 (germline): MNHNY, SVGAGI (reference sequence). The CDR3 sequence is 13 residues long. Here the CDR3 reads CASSQGVYNEQFF. CDR3 DNA sequence: TGTGCCAGCAGCCAGGGGGTCTACAATGAGCAGTTCTTC.

This chain connects TRBV5-1 to TRBJ2-3, with 13 bases fitting TRBD2. Germline V gene sequence: CDR1 SGHRS, CDR2 YFSETQ. This CDR3 is 18 amino acids long. The V segment lost 0 bases and the J segment 4 bases; nucleotides outside the gene matches: 8. The CDR3 DNA is TGCGCCAGCAGCTTGGGACTAGCGGGGGGCCATGGCTCAGATACGCAGTATTTT. Translation: CASSLGLAGGHGSDTQYF. The variable domain in full, completed from reference TRBV5-1 and TRBJ2-3, reads KAGVTQTPRYLIKTRGQQVTLSCSPISGHRSVSWYQQTPGQGLQFLFEYFSETQRNKGNFPGRFSGRQFSNSRSEMNVSTLELGDSALYLCASSLGLAGGHGSDTQYFGPGTRLTVL.

This clone has only a few counts. The chain carries TRBV19 and TRBJ1-2; D possibly corresponds to TRBD1 (5 bases). The CDR3 extends over 13 amino acids. Germline loops: CDR1 LNHDA, CDR2 SQIVND (reference sequence). The ends were cut back, 8 bases at V and 4 bases at J, with 14 bases in the middle. The CDR3, as DNA: TGTGCCAGTCAATCCGCAGGGCCCTATGGCTACACCTTC. It codes for CASQSAGPYGYTF.

The chain employs TRBV4-1 and TRBJ2-1; D is perhaps TRBD2 (6 bases). In germline, CDR1 is MGHRA, CDR2 YSYEKL. This CDR3 is 13 amino acids long. Between the trimmed V and J ends, which lost 2 bases and 6 bases, there was a span of 8 bases. This CDR3 is CASSQPGGNEQFF. The CDR3 nucleotides read TGCGCCAGCAGCCAACCCGGGGGCAATGAGCAGTTCTTC.

V usage is TRBV7-9 and J usage is TRBJ1-1, with 10 nucleotides matching TRBD1. The germline V gene encodes CDR1 SEHNR and CDR2 FQNEAQ (reference sequence). The V segment lost 3 bases and the J segment 2 bases; nucleotides outside the gene matches: 9. This CDR3 comprises 17 residues. The CDR3 is CASSLGTGAGKNTEAFF. CDR3 coding DNA: TGTGCCAGCAGCTTGGGGACAGGGGCCGGTAAAAACACTGAAGCTTTCTTT. Filled out from reference TRBV7-9 and TRBJ1-1, the complete variable domain reads DTGVSQNPRHKITKRGQNVTFRCDPISEHNRLYWYRQTLGQGPEFLTYFQNEAQLEKSRLLSDRFSAERPKGSFSTLEIQRTEQGDSAMYLCASSLGTGAGKNTEAFFGQGTRLTVV.

This clone was counted between two and nine times. The rearrangement links TRBV5-6 to TRBJ2-5; D might be TRBD1 or TRBD2, each matching 6 bases. Deletions cut 0 bases from V and 0 bases from J, with 12 bases between. CDR1 is SGHDT, CDR2 YYEEEE, per germline. CDR3 length: 16 amino acids. DNA of the CDR3: TGTGCCAGCAGCTTGGATAGGGGGGTGTACCAAGAGACCCAGTACTTC. This translates into CASSLDRGVYQETQYF.

This clone was detected once. The gene calls are TRBV15 and TRBJ2-4, with 8 bases aligning to TRBD2. J gave up 2 bases and V 6 bases, and 15 bases lay outside the gene matches. CDR3 length equals 18 residues. Germline loops: CDR1 LNHNV, CDR2 YYDKDF (reference sequence). This chain's CDR3 is CATSTKWVAGRSKNIQYF. CDR3 sequence (DNA): TGTGCCACCAGTACAAAGTGGGTAGCGGGAAGGTCCAAAAACATTCAGTACTTC.

In its sample, this clone was seen a few times. This rearrangement joins TRBV7-9 to TRBJ2-2; TRBD2 aligns across 12 bases. CDR1 is SEHNR and CDR2 is FQNEAQ in the germline V gene (reference sequence). V was clipped by 5 bases and J by 3 bases; unmatched bases: 7. The CDR3 is 17 amino acids. CDR3 region: CASSPLAGGQYTGELFF. The CDR3 coding sequence is TGTGCCAGCAGCCCCCTAGCGGGGGGGCAGTACACCGGGGAGCTGTTTTTT.

J is TRBJ1-4 and V is TRBV30; D unclear. The CDR3 has 11 residues. V was trimmed by 4 bases and J by 4 bases, leaving 4 bases between them. Germline loops: CDR1 GTSNPN, CDR2 SVGIG (reference sequence). CDR3 nucleotides: TGTGCCTGGACAGATAATGAAAAACTGTTTTTT. It specifies CAWTDNEKLFF. Full variable domain (outside the CDR3, taken from reference TRBV30 and TRBJ1-4): SQTIHQWPATLVQPVGSPLSLECTVEGTSNPNLYWYRQAAGRGLQLLFYSVGIGQISSEVPQNLSASRPQDRQFILSSKKLLLSDSGFYLCAWTDNEKLFFGSGTQLSVL.

This clone was recorded only once. The chain joins TRBV19 to TRBJ1-5, with a possible D match to TRBD1 (5 bases). This CDR3 contains 17 residues. The germline V gene encodes CDR1 LNHDA and CDR2 SQIVND (reference sequence). The germline V and J ends were trimmed by 2 bases and 7 bases, with 21 bases remaining between them. The CDR3 is CASSILGPGPEEQPQHF. The CDR3 nucleotides read TGTGCCAGTAGTATACTCGGACCGGGACCCGAGGAACAGCCCCAGCATTTT.

This clone has more than one count but fewer than ten. V is TRBV2 and J is TRBJ1-5; 11 nucleotides align to TRBD1. CDR1 is SNHLY, CDR2 FYNNEI, per germline. The J segment lost 6 bases and the V segment lost 5 bases, leaving 3 bases of the junction unmatched. The CDR3 is 14 residues long. The CDR3 reads CASSWDRGGQPQHF. The CDR3 region has the DNA TGTGCCAGCAGTTGGGACAGGGGGGGTCAGCCCCAGCATTTT.

This chain uses TRBV6-1 with TRBJ2-7; 9 nucleotides match TRBD1. The germline CDR1 and CDR2 sequences are MNHNS and SASEGT. The CDR3 is made up of 13 amino acids. J was trimmed by 2 bases and V by 6 bases; bases with no gene match: 2. In nucleotides, the CDR3 is TGTGCCAGCAGGACAGGGGGTCCCTACGAGCAGTACTTC. It encodes CASRTGGPYEQYF.

The rearrangement joins TRBV7-6 to TRBJ2-6; possible D gene TRBD2, 5 bases. Per germline, CDR1 SGHVS and CDR2 FNYEAQ. This CDR3 has 16 residues. The V and J ends lost 6 bases and 1 base respectively, with 13 bases between them. The chain's CDR3 is CASSYREGSGANVLTF. CDR3 nucleotide sequence: TGTGCCAGCAGTTACCGGGAAGGATCTGGGGCCAACGTCCTGACTTTC.

This chain links TRBV9 with TRBJ2-7; D is uncertain. Trimming shortened V by 4 bases and J by 5 bases, and 10 bases separated the two germline ends. This CDR3 is built from 12 residues. Germline CDR1 is SGDLS and CDR2 is YYNGEE. The CDR3 DNA follows: TGTGCCAGCAGCCCCGGAGCCCACGAGCAGTACTTC. Its translation is CASSPGAHEQYF.

This chain connects TRBV11-3 to TRBJ1-4, with TRBD1 matching 7 bases. V shed 5 bases and J 5 bases; nucleotides not matched to a gene: 11. Germline CDR1 reads SGHNT; CDR2 reads YENEEA. This CDR3 is 16 amino acids long. CDR3 DNA: TGTGCCAGCAGCAGAGGAGGGGGACAGACGAATGAAAAACTGTTTTTT. Residues: CASSRGGGQTNEKLFF.

The V call is TRBV11-2, the J call TRBJ1-4, with 8 bases matching TRBD1. Germline V CDR1 and CDR2: SGHAT, FQNNGV. The V gene end was trimmed by 1 base and the J gene end by 5 bases; junction bases not matched to a gene: 6. The CDR3 length is 16 residues. CDR3 sequence reads: CASSLGGTGLNEKLFF. CDR3 DNA: TGTGCCAGCAGCTTAGGGGGGACAGGACTAAATGAAAAACTGTTTTTT. Filled out from reference TRBV11-2 and TRBJ1-4, the complete variable domain reads EAGVAQSPRYKIIEKRQSVAFWCNPISGHATLYWYQQILGQGPKLLIQFQNNGVVDDSQLPKDRFSAERLKGVDSTLKIQPAKLEDSAVYLCASSLGGTGLNEKLFFGSGTQLSVL.

This rearrangement joins TRBV6-6 to TRBJ1-2; 10 nucleotides match TRBD1. With 4 bases clipped from V and 7 bases from J, the junction kept 12 bases outside the gene matches. The length of the CDR3 is 16 residues. In germline, CDR1 is MNHNY, CDR2 SVGAGI (reference sequence). The CDR3 nucleotides are TGTGCCAGCAGTTTCAGCGCTTCGACAGGGGGCTTTGGCTACACCTTC. It codes for CASSFSASTGGFGYTF.

The chain has TRBV14 and TRBJ2-5; a weak D match, TRBD2 (5 bases). V lost 1 base and J lost 4, with 10 bases in between. CDR1 and CDR2 from the germline V gene are SGHDN and FVKESK. This CDR3 is 14 amino acids long. The CDR3 bases are TGTGCCAGCAGCCAAGTGCTGGGGAGAGAGACCCAGTACTTC. Its protein product is CASSQVLGRETQYF. Full variable domain (outside the CDR3, taken from reference TRBV14 and TRBJ2-5): EAGVTQFPSHSVIEKGQTVTLRCDPISGHDNLYWYRRVMGKEIKFLLHFVKESKQDESGMPNNRFLAERTGGTYSTLKVQPAELEDSGVYFCASSQVLGRETQYFGPGTRLLVL.

The rearrangement uses TRBV30 and TRBJ1-1, with 8 positions matching TRBD1. Germline trimming cut 1 base from V and 2 bases from J; bases unmatched to any gene: 9. This CDR3 contains 16 residues. In germline, CDR1 is GTSNPN, CDR2 SVGIG (reference sequence). The CDR3 DNA follows: TGTGCCTGGAGTGCAGTGTGGACAGGGCGTAACACTGAAGCTTTCTTT. This codes for CAWSAVWTGRNTEAFF.

V gene TRBV15 combines with J gene TRBJ1-3, with TRBD1 as a possible D gene (5 bases). The V end lost 1 base, the J end lost 4 bases, and 11 bases lay between the germline ends. Germline V CDR1 and CDR2: LNHNV, YYDKDF (reference sequence). The CDR3 is 15 residues long. The CDR3, as DNA: TGTGCCACCAGCAGAGGGTCGGGGGGAGGAAACACCATATATTTT. Its translation: CATSRGSGGGNTIYF.

CDR3 nucleotides: TGCGCCAGCAGCTTGGTAGGGGGAGAGCTCTACAATGAGCAGTTCTTC. Translating gives CASSLVGGELYNEQFF. The rearrangement joins TRBV5-1 to TRBJ2-1; D is possibly TRBD1 (6 bases). The CDR3 runs 16 residues. Trimming removed 0 bases from V and 3 bases from J, with 13 bases in between. The V gene's germline CDR1 is SGHRS and CDR2 YFSETQ.

The chain combines TRBV10-3 with TRBJ2-1, with D possibly being TRBD1 (5 bases). The CDR3 sequence is 14 residues long. V was shortened by 6 bases and J by 6 bases, with 15 bases between the two germline ends. The V gene's germline CDR1 is ENHRY and CDR2 SYGVKD. This CDR3 reads CAIRGTPGPNEQFF. CDR3 bases: TGTGCCATCAGGGGAACCCCAGGGCCCAATGAGCAGTTCTTC.

The V call is TRBV6-5, the J call TRBJ1-1, with D possibly matching TRBD1 (6 bases). Germline V gene lookup returns CDR1 MNHEY and CDR2 SVGAGI. The germline V and J ends were trimmed by 2 bases and 1 base, with 11 bases remaining between them. The CDR3 spans 15 residues. In nucleotides, the CDR3 is TGTGCCAGCAGTTACCAACCGACAGGGAACACTGAAGCTTTCTTT. It encodes CASSYQPTGNTEAFF.

The rearrangement links TRBV2 to TRBJ2-5; D might be TRBD2 (6 bases). The length of the CDR3 is 15 residues. CDR1 and CDR2 from the germline V gene are SNHLY and FYNNEI. V lost 0 bases, J lost 3 bases, and 11 bases lay in between. The CDR3 DNA follows: TGTGCCAGCAGTGAAGCGGCGGGGTTGAAAGAGACCCAGTACTTC. Encoded protein: CASSEAAGLKETQYF.

The sample holds one count of this clone. The chain uses TRBV7-9 and TRBJ2-7; D perhaps matches TRBD1 (5 bases). CDR1 is SEHNR and CDR2 is FQNEAQ in the germline V gene (reference sequence). The CDR3 covers 13 residues. Trimming took off 5 bases at V and 3 bases at J, with 11 bases between the two ends. The CDR3 sequence: CASSERQNYEQYF. CDR3 coding DNA: TGTGCCAGCAGCGAACGACAGAACTACGAGCAGTACTTC.

The DNA of the CDR3 is TGTGCCTGGAGTCCCGGGACAGCGACAAATCAGCCCCAGCATTTT. Residues: CAWSPGTATNQPQHF. The V call is TRBV30, the J call TRBJ1-5, with TRBD1 matching 7 bases. Per the germline V gene, CDR1 is GTSNPN and CDR2 is SVGIG (reference sequence). The V and J ends lost 2 bases and 4 bases, in that order; junction bases with no gene match: 8. The CDR3 consists of 15 residues.